A few counts support the clone carrying this TCR beta chain. Its antigen is undetermined. The data belong to a study of T-cell memory formation after mild COVID-19. CDR1 is SGHVS and CDR2 is FQNEAQ in the germline V gene. This CDR3 has 13 amino acids. The V and J ends lost 4 bases and 5 bases, in that order; junction bases with no gene match: 3. TCRdb independently ran MiXCR on the 5' RACE reads; one entry per CDR3 protein. Of fewer than 300,000 distinct CDR3 sequences in the sample, approximately 18% were seen once. General study findings and limits: Among CD4+ contracting clones, most were CM and EM, and CD8+ ones EMRA.

The chain uses TRBV7-8 and TRBJ2-5; 8 nucleotides align to TRBD1. The receptor's source is a man aged 18 to 35 who had mild COVID-19 (a few samples of this study predate the infection). Cell type and time point are not known. The source material was PBMCs or a T cell subset sorted from them (not recorded which). CDR3 loop: CASSWTGMETQYF. Here the CDR3 DNA reads TGTGCCAGCAGCTGGACAGGGATGGAGACCCAGTACTTC.